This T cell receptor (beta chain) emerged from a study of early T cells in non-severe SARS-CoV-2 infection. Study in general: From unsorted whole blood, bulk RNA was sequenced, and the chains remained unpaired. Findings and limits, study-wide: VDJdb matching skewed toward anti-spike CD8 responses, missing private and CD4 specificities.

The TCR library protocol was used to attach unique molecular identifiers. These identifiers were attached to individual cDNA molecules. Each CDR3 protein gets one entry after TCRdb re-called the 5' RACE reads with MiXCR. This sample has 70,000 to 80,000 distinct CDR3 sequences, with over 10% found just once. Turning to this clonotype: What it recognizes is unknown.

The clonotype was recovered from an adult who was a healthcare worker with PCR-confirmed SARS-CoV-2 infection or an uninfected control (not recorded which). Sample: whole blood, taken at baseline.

DNA for the CDR3: TGTGCCAGCAGCCCAGACAGTAATGAGCAGTTCTTC. Amino acid sequence: CASSPDSNEQFF. The V gene is TRBV2, the J gene TRBJ2-1, with TRBD1 as a possible D gene (5 bases). Germline lookup yields CDR1 SNHLY and CDR2 FYNNEI. V shed 6 bases and J shed 7 bases, with 10 bases lying between them. The CDR3 length is 12 residues.